The 27 T cell receptor beta chains presented below share a single source sample, sequenced in a study of T cell responses to AZD1222 COVID-19 vaccine (dated by TCRdb to the early 2020s). Sample time point, as interpreted from the label and publication: baseline before first vaccination. The library was prepared using the immunoSEQ multiplex PCR assay. Here the immuneACCESS table is served through TCRdb, limited to in-frame sequences with V and J called. Missing clones are a known gap in these copies; in checked studies unresolved V genes cover under half, and the rest lacks a known reason. This sample is represented by nearly 90,000 clones; approximately 88% of them were singletons. The ten largest clones take up roughly 6% of the sample. The sample here was peripheral blood, taken on day 0 of AZD1222 vaccination. These receptor sequences come from an adult in good health.

In this sample, this clone turned up a few times. The sample carries other DNA sequences with the same CDR3. The rearrangement uses TRBV18 and TRBJ2-1, with 13 bases that match TRBD2. Germline V CDR1 and CDR2: KGHSH, LQKENI. This CDR3 has 15 residues. With 1 base clipped from V and 6 bases from J, the junction kept 0 bases outside the gene matches. The CDR3 reads CASSPRTSGSNEQFF. For the CDR3, the DNA is TGTGCCAGCTCACCACGGACTAGCGGGAGCAATGAGCAGTTCTTC.

This rearrangement joins TRBV11-2 to TRBJ2-7; 8 bases agree with TRBD1. Germline V gene data show CDR1 as SGHAT and CDR2 as FQNNGV. There are 13 residues in the CDR3. V shed 6 bases, J shed 6 bases, and the junction held 7 bases outside the gene matches. CDR3 nucleotides: TGTGCCAGCAGTCGCAGGGGGCGCGCCGAGCAGTACTTC. As protein: CASSRRGRAEQYF.

This clone showed up just a few times. The chain couples TRBV28 to TRBJ2-7; D is unclear. Trimming pared 5 bases from V and 1 base from J, leaving 12 bases between. Germline CDR1 and CDR2: MDHEN and SYDVKM. This CDR3 region has 14 residues. The CDR3 sequence is CASSPIGRSYEQYF. Here the CDR3 DNA reads TGTGCCAGCAGTCCTATCGGACGGTCCTACGAGCAGTACTTC.

CDR3 nucleotides: TGTGCCAGCAGTAGGACCAAGGGATCATTCGATACGCAGTATTTT. Translated: CASSRTKGSFDTQYF. V and J are TRBV6-6 and TRBJ2-3; no clear D. CDR1 and CDR2 from the germline V gene are MNHNY and SVGAGI (reference sequence). This CDR3 region has 15 residues. V lost 5 bases and J 6 bases, leaving 18 bases between the germline ends.

J is TRBJ2-2 and V is TRBV5-4; 8 nucleotides align to TRBD1. Per germline, CDR1 SGHNT and CDR2 YYREEE (reference sequence). V dropped 7 bases and J dropped 5; count of bases not matched to a gene: 7. The CDR3 length is 14 residues. CDR3 bases: TGTGCCAGCCGGTTCGGGACAGGTACCGGGGAGCTGTTTTTT. This translates into CASRFGTGTGELFF.

The chain has TRBV2 and TRBJ2-2; 10 bases line up with TRBD1. Germline-derived CDR1 and CDR2 are SNHLY and FYNNEI. The CDR3 sequence is 17 residues long. V shed 2 bases, J shed 1 base, and the junction held 4 bases outside the gene matches. The CDR3 protein is CASSEIWDRGNTGELFF. The DNA of the CDR3 is TGTGCCAGCAGTGAAATTTGGGACAGGGGGAACACCGGGGAGCTGTTTTTT.

This clone has a single count. The chain combines TRBV24-1 with TRBJ2-3, with 9 positions matching TRBD2. The CDR3 covers 16 residues. V shed 3 bases, J shed 0 bases, and the junction held 3 bases outside the gene matches. Germline V gives CDR1 KGHDR, CDR2 SFDVKD. The CDR3 DNA sequence: TGTGCCACCAGTGATGGGCTAGCGGGGAGCACAGATACGCAGTATTTT. Residues: CATSDGLAGSTDTQYF.

The chain couples TRBV29-1 to TRBJ2-7; D gene ambiguous. V lost 5 bases, J lost 5 bases, and 10 bases lay in between. The CDR3 runs 11 residues. CDR1 is SQVTM and CDR2 is ANQGSEA in the germline V gene. The CDR3 is CSVNVGHEQYF. The CDR3 nucleotides read TGCAGCGTTAATGTAGGGCACGAGCAGTACTTC.

The chain combines TRBV28 with TRBJ1-6; D unclear. Germline CDR1 reads MDHEN; CDR2 reads SYDVKM. Trimming cost V 3 bases and J 7 bases, with 4 bases left between them. The CDR3 totals 12 residues. CDR3 DNA sequence: TGTGCCAGCAGTTTGGCAAATTCACCCCTCCACTTT. This translates into CASSLANSPLHF.

This chain uses TRBV7-6 with TRBJ2-2; tentatively, D is TRBD2 (6 bases). V lost 1 base to trimming and J lost 2 bases, with 11 bases between them. This CDR3 has 16 amino acids. Germline V gene data show CDR1 as SGHVS and CDR2 as FNYEAQ. CDR3 sequence (DNA): TGTGCCAGCAGCTTAGGCATTAGCGGTAACACCGGGGAGCTGTTTTTT. Its translation is CASSLGISGNTGELFF. The whole variable domain, remainder taken from reference TRBV7-6 and TRBJ2-2, is GAGVSQSPRYKVTKRGQDVALRCDPISGHVSLYWYRQALGQGPEFLTYFNYEAQQDKSGLPNDRFSAERPEGSISTLTIQRTEQRDSAMYRCASSLGISGNTGELFFGEGSRLTVL.

This rearrangement joins TRBV11-2 to TRBJ1-3; the D is unclear. CDR1 SGHAT and CDR2 FQNNGV come from the germline V gene. The CDR3 length is 18 residues. V lost 4 bases and J lost 0, with 19 bases in between. Here the CDR3 reads CASSSPSSWAISGNTIYF. Written as DNA, the CDR3 is TGTGCCAGCAGCTCCCCCTCATCCTGGGCCATCTCTGGAAACACCATATATTTT.

The chain joins TRBV27 to TRBJ1-2; D not certain. CDR3 length equals 15 residues. Germline V lookup: CDR1 MNHEY, CDR2 SMNVEV (reference sequence). Trimming removed 0 bases at V and 4 bases at J, with 12 bases between. The CDR3 protein is CASSLSALEGYGYTF. For the CDR3, the DNA is TGTGCCAGCAGTTTATCGGCACTAGAGGGCTATGGCTACACCTTC.

The rearrangement joins TRBV2 to TRBJ2-2, with 10 bases matching TRBD2. Germline V gene sequence: CDR1 SNHLY, CDR2 FYNNEI. The CDR3 runs to 15 residues. The trim removed 5 bases at V and 4 bases at J, leaving 4 bases unmatched. In DNA, the CDR3 is TGTGCCAGCAGTTTGGGACTAGCGCTCACCGGGGAGCTGTTTTTT. Encoded protein: CASSLGLALTGELFF. Supplemented by reference TRBV2 and TRBJ2-2, the full variable domain reads EPEVTQTPSHQVTQMGQEVILRCVPISNHLYFYWYRQILGQKVEFLVSFYNNEISEKSEIFDDQFSVERPDGSNFTLKIRSTKLEDSAMYFCASSLGLALTGELFFGEGSRLTVL.

The chain is built from TRBV28 and TRBJ1-5, with 8 bases that match TRBD1. The CDR3 has 13 residues. In germline, CDR1 is MDHEN, CDR2 SYDVKM. Trimming at V came to 7 bases and at J to 6 bases, leaving 5 bases not matched to a gene. In DNA, the CDR3 is TGTGCCAGCAACAGGGGGGGTGGTCAGCCCCAGCATTTT. Its protein product is CASNRGGGQPQHF.

The chain employs TRBV6-5 and TRBJ1-2; D is undetermined. Germline CDR1 reads MNHEY; CDR2 reads SVGAGI. Trimming took 1 base from V and 4 from J, leaving 10 bases between them. This CDR3 region has 14 residues. The chain's CDR3 is CASSYFVTGYGYTF. As DNA, the CDR3 is TGTGCCAGCAGTTACTTTGTAACGGGCTATGGCTACACCTTC.

The CDR3 loop reads CASSSKGGPYEQYF. As DNA, the CDR3 is TGCGCCAGCAGCTCAAAGGGAGGGCCGTACGAGCAGTACTTC. J is TRBJ2-7 and V is TRBV5-1; 7 bases fit TRBD2. CDR3 size: 14 residues. Germline V gene sequence: CDR1 SGHRS, CDR2 YFSETQ. J was trimmed by 4 bases and V by 3 bases; bases with no gene match: 7. Variable domain in full (rest from reference TRBV5-1 and TRBJ2-7): KAGVTQTPRYLIKTRGQQVTLSCSPISGHRSVSWYQQTPGQGLQFLFEYFSETQRNKGNFPGRFSGRQFSNSRSEMNVSTLELGDSALYLCASSSKGGPYEQYFGPGTRLTVT.

J is TRBJ2-1 and V is TRBV11-3; D unclear. The CDR3 contains 15 residues. Looked up from germline, CDR1 is SGHNT and CDR2 is YENEEA. V lost 2 bases to trimming and J lost 5 bases, with 13 bases between them. The CDR3 nucleotides read TGTGCCAGCAGCTTAATGGTGGGTGGGGACAATGAGCAGTTCTTC. Encoded protein: CASSLMVGGDNEQFF.

CDR3 nucleotide sequence: TGTGCCAGTAGTCGCGGCGGACAGGGGGAGCAGTACTTC. Its protein is CASSRGGQGEQYF. The J gene is TRBJ2-7, the V gene TRBV19; TRBD1 aligns across 9 bases. Germline loops: CDR1 LNHDA, CDR2 SQIVND (reference sequence). V lost 5 bases and J lost 7; bases outside the gene matches: 6. The CDR3 covers 13 residues.

The CDR3 DNA is TGTGCCAGTAGTATAGCTCCCGACAACACTGAAGCTTTCTTT. This translates into CASSIAPDNTEAFF. V gene TRBV19 combines with J gene TRBJ1-1; D is unresolved. The germline V gene has CDR1 LNHDA and CDR2 SQIVND (reference sequence). The CDR3 has 14 amino acids. Trimming shortened V by 1 base and J by 2 bases, and 8 bases separated the two germline ends.

By frequency in the sample, this clone is medium-sized. In the same sample, other DNA sequences code for this CDR3. The V and J genes are TRBV27 and TRBJ2-3, with unresolved D. This CDR3 region has 14 residues. Germline CDR1 reads MNHEY; CDR2 reads SMNVEV (reference sequence). Trimming removed 5 bases at V and 2 bases at J, with 11 bases between. The CDR3 protein is CASSPRFYTDTQYF. DNA of the CDR3: TGTGCCAGCAGTCCCAGGTTTTACACAGATACGCAGTATTTT.

This chain connects TRBV19 to TRBJ1-2, with D unresolved. V gave up 7 bases and J gave up 4 bases, with 16 bases separating them. The CDR3 totals 14 residues. CDR1 LNHDA and CDR2 SQIVND come from the germline V gene (reference sequence). The CDR3 coding sequence is TGTGCCAGTACGCCTAGGACGGGTTCCTATGGCTACACCTTC. The encoded protein is CASTPRTGSYGYTF.

The J gene is TRBJ2-7, the V gene TRBV20-1, with 7 bases identical to TRBD1. The germline gives CDR1 DFQATT, CDR2 SNEGSKA (reference sequence). Trimming took 3 bases from V and 4 from J; bases not matched to a gene: 9. The CDR3 covers 14 residues. The CDR3 DNA reads TGCAGTGCTAGTACCCGGGACAGTCGGTACGAGCAGTACTTC. Amino acid sequence: CSASTRDSRYEQYF.

This clone turned up a few times. The chain carries TRBV11-3 and TRBJ2-7; 9 bases fit TRBD1. There are 15 residues in the CDR3. The V and J ends lost 1 base and 4 bases, in that order; junction bases with no gene match: 5. The germline V gene encodes CDR1 SGHNT and CDR2 YENEEA. This CDR3 is CASSLAPGQGYEQYF. CDR3 in DNA: TGTGCCAGCAGCTTAGCCCCGGGACAGGGTTACGAGCAGTACTTC.

The V and J genes are TRBV29-1 and TRBJ1-5; the D is unclear. The CDR3 spans 13 residues. Germline CDR1 reads SQVTM; CDR2 reads ANQGSEA. V was trimmed by 4 bases and J by 3 bases, leaving 10 bases between them. CDR3 sequence reads: CSVAGQDNQPQHF. The CDR3 DNA follows: TGCAGCGTTGCAGGTCAGGACAATCAGCCCCAGCATTTT.

The chain recombines TRBV2 with TRBJ2-7, with D tentatively TRBD1 or TRBD2 (5 bases each). The CDR3 totals 11 residues. Trimming took 6 bases from V and 6 from J, leaving 9 bases between them. The germline V gene has CDR1 SNHLY and CDR2 FYNNEI. DNA for the CDR3: TGTGCCAGCAGAGGGACGAGCGAGCAGTACTTC. Its translation: CASRGTSEQYF.

The V call is TRBV7-9, the J call TRBJ2-2, with D perhaps TRBD1 (5 bases). Trimming stripped 2 bases from V and 5 bases from J, with 9 bases between. The CDR3 spans 14 residues. CDR1 and CDR2 from the germline V gene are SEHNR and FQNEAQ (reference sequence). The CDR3 sequence is CASSLSGRTGELFF. The CDR3 bases are TGTGCCAGCAGCTTATCAGGGCGGACCGGGGAGCTGTTTTTT. The full variable domain, with the rest looked up from reference TRBV7-9 and TRBJ2-2, is DTGVSQNPRHKITKRGQNVTFRCDPISEHNRLYWYRQTLGQGPEFLTYFQNEAQLEKSRLLSDRFSAERPKGSFSTLEIQRTEQGDSAMYLCASSLSGRTGELFFGEGSRLTVL.

The rearrangement joins TRBV28 to TRBJ1-2, with D maybe TRBD1 (5 bases). Trimming pared 5 bases from V and 2 bases from J, leaving 15 bases between. This CDR3 comprises 15 residues. Per the germline V gene, CDR1 is MDHEN and CDR2 is SYDVKM. The CDR3 region is CASSPPGWGNYGYTF. The CDR3 region has the DNA TGTGCCAGCAGTCCACCCGGCTGGGGGAACTATGGCTACACCTTC.